The 27 T cell receptor beta chains in this list originate from one sample, sequenced in a study of cytomegalovirus exposure and HLA in healthy donors. PCR was performed using 60 Vbeta and 13 Jbeta primers. Here immunoSEQ multiplex PCR was the method, and the copy in TCRdb shows in-frame clones only, minus some. In total, the table holds about 200,000 clones. Sequencing used PBMCs. These receptor sequences come from a girl aged 2-10 years in good health and CMV-seropositive.

V gene TRBV5-1 combines with J gene TRBJ1-6, with TRBD1 as a possible D gene (5 bases). Germline lookup yields CDR1 SGHRS and CDR2 YFSETQ. There are 17 residues in the CDR3. With 4 bases removed from V and 3 bases from J, the gap between germline ends came to 17 bases. The CDR3 sequence: CASSPLPSQGYNSPLHF. CDR3 sequence (DNA): TGCGCCAGCAGCCCGCTCCCCTCTCAGGGCTATAATTCACCCCTCCACTTT.

The chain joins TRBV19 to TRBJ2-1; 8 bases fit TRBD2. CDR1 is LNHDA and CDR2 is SQIVND in the germline V gene (reference sequence). The V and J ends lost 4 bases and 9 bases, in that order; junction bases with no gene match: 17. The CDR3 consists of 17 residues. The CDR3 DNA reads TGTGCCAGTAGTAAAGTCGCTACTAGCGGCCTGGTGGGTGAGCAGTTCTTC. It codes for CASSKVATSGLVGEQFF.

The chain employs TRBV7-3 and TRBJ2-5; 8 bases line up with TRBD2. Germline values: CDR1 SGHTA, CDR2 FQGTGA. Trimming took 3 bases from V and 5 from J; bases not matched to a gene: 8. The CDR3 runs 15 residues. Written as DNA, the CDR3 is TGTGCCAGCAGCTTCAGAGCGGGAGCCGGGGAGACCCAGTACTTC. It yields the protein CASSFRAGAGETQYF.

This chain connects TRBV6-5 to TRBJ1-2; 8 bases fit TRBD1. The V segment lost 2 bases and the J segment 4 bases; nucleotides outside the gene matches: 6. From germline, CDR1 is MNHEY and CDR2 SVGAGI. The CDR3 length is 15 residues. The CDR3 coding sequence is TGTGCCAGCAGTTACAACCCGACAGGGGTCTATGGCTACACCTTC. It codes for CASSYNPTGVYGYTF.

V and J are TRBV4-1 and TRBJ2-6, with 8 bases matching TRBD2. Germline V gives CDR1 MGHRA, CDR2 YSYEKL. This CDR3 has 18 residues. Unmatched junction bases numbered 5, after V lost 1 base and J lost 0 bases. This CDR3 reads CASSQVSGINSGANVLTF. The CDR3 DNA is TGCGCCAGCAGCCAAGTTAGCGGGATTAACTCTGGGGCCAACGTCCTGACTTTC.

The CDR3 region has the DNA TGTGCCAGCAGCCGCCCCGGGACTAGCGGTTCCTACAATGAGCAGTTCTTC. Its translation is CASSRPGTSGSYNEQFF. V gene TRBV7-2 combines with J gene TRBJ2-1; TRBD2 aligns across 11 bases. The CDR3 loop spans 17 amino acids. Trimming took 5 bases from V and 1 from J; bases not matched to a gene: 7. CDR1 SGHTA and CDR2 FQGNSA come from the germline V gene.

This chain joins TRBV27 and TRBJ2-7; TRBD1 agrees at 7 bases. The V segment lost 5 bases and the J segment 7 bases; nucleotides outside the gene matches: 17. CDR3 size: 16 residues. Looked up from germline, CDR1 is MNHEY and CDR2 is SMNVEV (reference sequence). The CDR3 DNA sequence: TGTGCCAGCAGTCCAACGCCGACAGGGAAGGTTGGAGAGCAGTACTTC. Protein: CASSPTPTGKVGEQYF.

The V call is TRBV9, the J call TRBJ2-1, with 7 positions matching TRBD2. CDR1 is SGDLS, CDR2 YYNGEE, per germline. This CDR3 contains 12 residues. The trim removed 7 bases at V and 6 bases at J, leaving 4 bases unmatched. CDR3 region: CASGLELNEQFF. The CDR3 nucleotides are TGTGCCAGCGGACTAGAACTCAATGAGCAGTTCTTC.

The gene calls are TRBV10-3 and TRBJ1-2; 7 nucleotides agree with TRBD1. Germline loops: CDR1 ENHRY, CDR2 SYGVKD. The CDR3 length is 17 residues. Unmatched junction bases numbered 9, after V lost 0 bases and J lost 2 bases. The CDR3 loop reads CAISESFRGGKNYGYTF. The CDR3 DNA sequence: TGTGCCATCAGTGAGTCCTTCCGAGGGGGCAAGAACTATGGCTACACCTTC.

The gene calls are TRBV30 and TRBJ1-4; tentative D call: TRBD1 (5 bases). This CDR3 contains 12 residues. The germline CDR1 and CDR2 sequences are GTSNPN and SVGIG (reference sequence). V was clipped by 0 bases and J by 10 bases, with 9 bases between them. The CDR3 spells CAWSVLGLKLFF. CDR3 bases: TGTGCCTGGAGTGTACTGGGGCTAAAACTGTTTTTT.

The CDR3 here is CASSESLEAFF. In DNA form, the CDR3 reads TGTGCCAGCAGTGAGAGTCTTGAAGCTTTCTTT. The chain recombines TRBV6-1 with TRBJ1-1; no reliable D call. Trimming removed 3 bases from V and 7 bases from J, with 6 bases in between. Germline V gene data show CDR1 as MNHNS and CDR2 as SASEGT. The length of the CDR3 is 11 residues.

J is TRBJ1-3 and V is TRBV28; D ambiguous. Trimming stripped 2 bases from V and 0 bases from J, with 11 bases between. The CDR3 is made up of 16 amino acids. Germline values: CDR1 MDHEN, CDR2 SYDVKM. CDR3 protein: CASSLEDASSGNTIYF. The CDR3 nucleotides are TGTGCCAGCAGTTTAGAGGATGCGAGCTCTGGAAACACCATATATTTT.

V is TRBV25-1 and J is TRBJ2-1; perhaps TRBD2 as D (5 bases). Between the trimmed V and J ends, which lost 3 bases and 8 bases, there was a span of 11 bases. Per germline, CDR1 MGHDK and CDR2 SYGVNS. This CDR3 has 13 residues. In nucleotides, the CDR3 is TGTGCCAGCAGTGATGGGAGAACGTATGAGCAGTTCTTC. Encoded protein: CASSDGRTYEQFF.

Details on this clone: In the same sample, other DNA sequences code for this CDR3. The chain joins TRBV7-3 to TRBJ1-2; TRBD1 is a possible D gene (5 bases). Germline V gene data show CDR1 as SGHTA and CDR2 as FQGTGA. The V end lost 2 bases, the J end lost 4 bases, and 8 bases lay between the germline ends. There are 13 residues in the CDR3. The CDR3 DNA reads TGTGCCAGCAGCTTAGGGCAGGGCTATGGCTACACCTTC. Protein product: CASSLGQGYGYTF.

V gene TRBV5-1 combines with J gene TRBJ1-2; D is ambiguous. Trimming shortened V by 5 bases and J by 0 bases, and 23 bases separated the two germline ends. CDR3 length equals 18 residues. Germline values: CDR1 SGHRS, CDR2 YFSETQ. The CDR3: CASSPTGVPLAANYGYTF. CDR3 in DNA: TGCGCCAGCAGTCCCACCGGCGTCCCCCTAGCCGCTAACTATGGCTACACCTTC. Combining the CDR3 with reference TRBV5-1 and TRBJ1-2 gives the whole variable domain KAGVTQTPRYLIKTRGQQVTLSCSPISGHRSVSWYQQTPGQGLQFLFEYFSETQRNKGNFPGRFSGRQFSNSRSEMNVSTLELGDSALYLCASSPTGVPLAANYGYTFGSGTRLTVV.

The chain joins TRBV5-1 to TRBJ2-1; possibly TRBD2 for D (7 bases). The CDR3 extends over 15 amino acids. Germline CDR1 reads SGHRS; CDR2 reads YFSETQ. V was trimmed by 0 bases and J by 8 bases, leaving 15 bases between them. CDR3 loop: CASSLVLAGADEQFF. CDR3 nucleotide sequence: TGCGCCAGCAGCTTGGTGCTGGCGGGGGCCGATGAGCAGTTCTTC.

The chain employs TRBV5-1 and TRBJ2-2; 7 bases line up with TRBD1. J gave up 6 bases and V 4 bases, and 9 bases lay outside the gene matches. Per germline, CDR1 SGHRS and CDR2 YFSETQ. The CDR3 has 15 residues. CDR3 sequence (DNA): TGCGCCAGCAGCCTCGACAGGGTAGGGGCCGGGGAGCTGTTTTTT. It encodes CASSLDRVGAGELFF.

The CDR3 region has the DNA TGTGCCAGCGGGGAGGGGCCCGGGGAGCTGTTTTTT. This codes for CASGEGPGELFF. The rearrangement uses TRBV7-3 and TRBJ2-2; 7 bases map to TRBD2. In germline, CDR1 is SGHTA, CDR2 FQGTGA. CDR3 length: 12 amino acids. V was clipped by 8 bases and J by 6 bases; unmatched bases: 3.

This rearrangement joins TRBV18 to TRBJ2-3; 10 bases align to TRBD2. V was clipped by 3 bases and J by 1 base; unmatched bases: 10. There are 18 residues in the CDR3. Germline CDR1 and CDR2: KGHSH and LQKENI. The CDR3 here is CASSPRTSGSRGTDTQYF. The CDR3 DNA follows: TGTGCCAGCTCACCCCGGACTAGCGGCTCACGGGGCACAGATACGCAGTATTTT. The variable domain in full, with the rest retrieved from reference TRBV18 and TRBJ2-3, is NAGVMQNPRHLVRRRGQEARLRCSPMKGHSHVYWYRQLPEEGLKFMVYLQKENIIDESGMPKERFSAEFPKEGPSILRIQQVVRGDSAAYFCASSPRTSGSRGTDTQYFGPGTRLTVL.

This chain uses TRBV5-4 with TRBJ2-7; D ambiguous. This CDR3 region has 15 residues. Germline assignment: CDR1 SGHNT and CDR2 YYREEE (reference sequence). The V and J ends lost 4 bases and 1 base respectively, with 15 bases between them. The CDR3, as DNA: TGTGCCAGCAGCCCTAGTCCTACTCTTTCCTACGAGCAGTACTTC. Residues: CASSPSPTLSYEQYF.

The chain recombines TRBV5-8 with TRBJ2-7; possible D gene TRBD1, 6 bases. The V gene's germline CDR1 is SGHTS and CDR2 YDEGEE. Trimming removed 5 bases at V and 9 bases at J, with 24 bases between. The CDR3 extends over 15 amino acids. The CDR3 coding sequence is TGTGCCAGCAGGCTACCGGGACACCGTTTTCCTGCGCAGTACTTC. Its protein is CASRLPGHRFPAQYF.

The chain is built from TRBV19 and TRBJ1-1; possibly TRBD1 for D (5 bases). In germline, CDR1 is LNHDA, CDR2 SQIVND (reference sequence). Trimming took 6 bases from V and 4 from J, leaving 21 bases between them. The CDR3 has 16 residues. The CDR3 loop reads CASRPPGTLGFTEAFF. In DNA, the CDR3 is TGTGCCAGTAGACCACCGGGGACTTTAGGTTTCACTGAAGCTTTCTTT. The full variable domain, completed using reference TRBV19 and TRBJ1-1, is DGGITQSPKYLFRKEGQNVTLSCEQNLNHDAMYWYRQDPGQGLRLIYYSQIVNDFQKGDIAEGYSVSREKKESFPLTVTSAQKNPTAFYLCASRPPGTLGFTEAFFGQGTRLTVV.

The J gene is TRBJ2-3, the V gene TRBV6-4, with a possible D match to TRBD2 (6 bases). V was clipped by 0 bases and J by 5 bases, with 15 bases between them. This CDR3 contains 16 residues. Germline CDR1 reads MRHNA; CDR2 reads SNTAGT. CDR3 region: CASSDSWPGREDTQYF. CDR3 in DNA: TGTGCCAGCAGTGACTCGTGGCCAGGGCGGGAAGATACGCAGTATTTT.

The chain uses TRBV5-1 and TRBJ2-1; 9 nucleotides align to TRBD1. Per the germline V gene, CDR1 is SGHRS and CDR2 is YFSETQ. V lost 4 bases to trimming and J lost 1 base; unmatched junction nucleotides: 6. The CDR3 totals 16 residues. Here the CDR3 DNA reads TGCGCCAGCAGCATACAGGGGGCGAGGTCCTACAATGAGCAGTTCTTC. Encoded protein: CASSIQGARSYNEQFF.

The chain employs TRBV29-1 and TRBJ2-5; tentatively, D is TRBD2 (6 bases). Near its end, the DNA agrees better with TRBJ2-7, so the J call may be wrong. Germline V CDR1 and CDR2: SQVTM, ANQGSEA. The CDR3 is 12 amino acids. The CDR3 loop is CSVSGGTYEQYF. The DNA of the CDR3 is TGCAGCGTTTCCGGGGGAACCTACGAGCAGTACTTC.

This chain links TRBV5-4 with TRBJ2-2; 10 nucleotides agree with TRBD2. Germline V gene lookup returns CDR1 SGHNT and CDR2 YYREEE (reference sequence). The junction had 10 bases not matched to a gene; V was cut back by 6 bases and J by 5 bases. This CDR3 region has 16 residues. As DNA, the CDR3 is TGTGCCAGCACGCCCGGAGCGGGAGGGAGGACCGGGGAGCTGTTTTTT. It is translated as CASTPGAGGRTGELFF.

The chain couples TRBV6-5 to TRBJ2-5; D is uncertain. This CDR3 contains 11 residues. V was pared by 4 bases and J by 9 bases, with 9 bases between. Germline lookup yields CDR1 MNHEY and CDR2 SVGAGI. The CDR3 DNA reads as TGTGCCAGCAGTTCTGAGTCCGCCCAGTACTTC. Protein product: CASSSESAQYF.